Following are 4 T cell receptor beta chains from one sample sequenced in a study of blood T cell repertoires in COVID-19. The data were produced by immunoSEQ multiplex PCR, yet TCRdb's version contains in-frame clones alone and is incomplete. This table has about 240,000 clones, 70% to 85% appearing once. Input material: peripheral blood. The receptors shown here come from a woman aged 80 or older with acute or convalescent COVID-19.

The chain's CDR3 is CASSFTGGYTEAFF. The CDR3 DNA reads as TGCGCCAGCAGCTTTACAGGGGGCTACACTGAAGCTTTCTTT. This chain connects TRBV5-1 to TRBJ1-1, with 9 positions matching TRBD1. After removal of 2 bases from V and 3 bases from J, the junction contained 2 bases not matched to a gene. This CDR3 region has 14 residues. CDR1 is SGHRS and CDR2 is YFSETQ in the germline V gene. Filled out from reference TRBV5-1 and TRBJ1-1, the complete variable domain reads KAGVTQTPRYLIKTRGQQVTLSCSPISGHRSVSWYQQTPGQGLQFLFEYFSETQRNKGNFPGRFSGRQFSNSRSEMNVSTLELGDSALYLCASSFTGGYTEAFFGQGTRLTVV.

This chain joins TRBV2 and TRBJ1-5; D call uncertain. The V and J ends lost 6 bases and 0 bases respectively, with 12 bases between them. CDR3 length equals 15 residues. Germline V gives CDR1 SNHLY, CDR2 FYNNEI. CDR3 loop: CASSLESPSNQPQHF. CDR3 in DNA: TGTGCCAGCAGCCTCGAGAGTCCTAGCAATCAGCCCCAGCATTTT.

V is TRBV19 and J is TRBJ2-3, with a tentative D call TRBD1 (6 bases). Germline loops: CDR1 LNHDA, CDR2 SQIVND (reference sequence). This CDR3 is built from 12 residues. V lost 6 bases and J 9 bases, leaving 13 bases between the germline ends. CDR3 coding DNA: TGTGCCAGTAGCGTGGTGGGGGCGACGCAGTATTTT. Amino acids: CASSVVGATQYF.

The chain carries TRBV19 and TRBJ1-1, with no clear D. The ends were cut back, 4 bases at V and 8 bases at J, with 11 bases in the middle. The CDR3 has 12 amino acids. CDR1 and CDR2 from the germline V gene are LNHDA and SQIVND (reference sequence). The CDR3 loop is CASSNGPGEAFF. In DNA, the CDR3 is TGTGCCAGTAGTAACGGGCCGGGAGAAGCTTTCTTT.